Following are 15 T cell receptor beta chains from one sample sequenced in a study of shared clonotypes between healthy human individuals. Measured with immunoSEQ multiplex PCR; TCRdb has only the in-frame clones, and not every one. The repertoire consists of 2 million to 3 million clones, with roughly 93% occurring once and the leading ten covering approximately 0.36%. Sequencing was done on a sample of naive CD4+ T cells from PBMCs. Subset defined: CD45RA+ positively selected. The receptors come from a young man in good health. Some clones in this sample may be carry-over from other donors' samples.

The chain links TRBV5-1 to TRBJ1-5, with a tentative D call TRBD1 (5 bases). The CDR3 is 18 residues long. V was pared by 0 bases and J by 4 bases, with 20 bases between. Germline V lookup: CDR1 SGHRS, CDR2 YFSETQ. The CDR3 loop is CASSLVRGLGQLNQPQHF. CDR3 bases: TGCGCCAGCAGCTTGGTTCGGGGGTTGGGGCAGCTTAATCAGCCCCAGCATTTT.

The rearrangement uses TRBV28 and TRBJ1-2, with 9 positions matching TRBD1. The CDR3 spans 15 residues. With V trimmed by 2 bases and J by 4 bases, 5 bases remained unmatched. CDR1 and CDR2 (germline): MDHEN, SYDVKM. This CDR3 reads CASSLTGGDSYGYTF. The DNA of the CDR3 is TGTGCCAGCAGTTTAACAGGGGGCGATTCCTATGGCTACACCTTC.

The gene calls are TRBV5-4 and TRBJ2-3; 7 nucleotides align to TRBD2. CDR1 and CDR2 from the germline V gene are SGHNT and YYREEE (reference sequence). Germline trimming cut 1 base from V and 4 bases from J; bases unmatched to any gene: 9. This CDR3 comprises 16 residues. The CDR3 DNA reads TGTGCCAGCAGCTTGAAGTGGCGGGAGACGTCAGATACGCAGTATTTT. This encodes CASSLKWRETSDTQYF.

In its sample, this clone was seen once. CDR3 loop: CASSYTATGAQETQYF. The CDR3 DNA reads as TGTGCCAGCAGTTACACGGCCACAGGGGCCCAAGAGACCCAGTACTTC. The chain employs TRBV6-5 and TRBJ2-5; 7 nucleotides match TRBD1. Looked up from germline, CDR1 is MNHEY and CDR2 is SVGAGI. Unmatched junction bases numbered 7, after V lost 2 bases and J lost 1 base. CDR3 size: 16 residues.

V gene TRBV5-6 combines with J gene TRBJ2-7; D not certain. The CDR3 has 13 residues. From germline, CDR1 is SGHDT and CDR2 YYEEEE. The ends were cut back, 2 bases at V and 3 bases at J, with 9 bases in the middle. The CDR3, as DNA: TGTGCCAGCAGCTTAGGAGAAAACTACGAGCAGTACTTC. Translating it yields CASSLGENYEQYF.

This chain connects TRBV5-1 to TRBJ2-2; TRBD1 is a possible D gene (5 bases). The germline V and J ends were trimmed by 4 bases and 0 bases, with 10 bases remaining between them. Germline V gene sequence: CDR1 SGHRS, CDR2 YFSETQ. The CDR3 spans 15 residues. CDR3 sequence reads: CASSTDNANTGELFF. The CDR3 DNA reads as TGCGCCAGCAGCACGGACAACGCGAACACCGGGGAGCTGTTTTTT.

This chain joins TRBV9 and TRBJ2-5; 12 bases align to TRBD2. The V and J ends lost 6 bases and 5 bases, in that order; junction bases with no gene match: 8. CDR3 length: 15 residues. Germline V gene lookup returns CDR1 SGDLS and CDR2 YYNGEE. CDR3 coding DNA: TGTGCCAGCACCTCCCTAGCGGGAGGGTGGGAGACCCAGTACTTC. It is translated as CASTSLAGGWETQYF.

As DNA, the CDR3 is TGTGCCTGGAGTGTAACGGGAGGGCCCTATGAGCAGTTCTTC. This sequence encodes CAWSVTGGPYEQFF. The chain links TRBV30 to TRBJ2-1, with TRBD2 matching over 8 bases. The CDR3 is 14 residues long. Germline V lookup: CDR1 GTSNPN, CDR2 SVGIG (reference sequence). With V trimmed by 0 bases and J by 8 bases, 6 bases remained unmatched.

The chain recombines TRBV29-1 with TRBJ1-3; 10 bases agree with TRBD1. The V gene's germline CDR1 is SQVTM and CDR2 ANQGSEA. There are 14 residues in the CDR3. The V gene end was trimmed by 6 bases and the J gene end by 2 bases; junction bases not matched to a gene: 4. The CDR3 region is CSVAGTGAGNTIYF. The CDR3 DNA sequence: TGCAGCGTGGCTGGGACAGGGGCTGGAAACACCATATATTTT. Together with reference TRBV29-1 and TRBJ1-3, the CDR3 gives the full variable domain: SAVISQKPSRDICQRGTSLTIQCQVDSQVTMMFWYRQQPGQSLTLIATANQGSEATYESGFVIDKFPISRPNLTFSTLTVSNMSPEDSSIYLCSVAGTGAGNTIYFGEGSWLTVV.

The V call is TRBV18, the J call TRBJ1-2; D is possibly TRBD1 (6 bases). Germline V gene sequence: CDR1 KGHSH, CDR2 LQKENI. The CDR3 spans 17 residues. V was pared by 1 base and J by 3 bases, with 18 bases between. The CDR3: CASSPQYGGGEDYGYTF. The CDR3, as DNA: TGTGCCAGCTCACCACAATATGGGGGGGGCGAGGACTATGGCTACACCTTC.

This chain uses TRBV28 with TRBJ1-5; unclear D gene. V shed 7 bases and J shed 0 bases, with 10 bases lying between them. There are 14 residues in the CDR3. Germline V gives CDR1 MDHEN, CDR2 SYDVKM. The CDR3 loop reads CASTVRRSNQPQHF. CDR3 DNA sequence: TGTGCCAGCACCGTTCGGCGTAGCAATCAGCCCCAGCATTTT.

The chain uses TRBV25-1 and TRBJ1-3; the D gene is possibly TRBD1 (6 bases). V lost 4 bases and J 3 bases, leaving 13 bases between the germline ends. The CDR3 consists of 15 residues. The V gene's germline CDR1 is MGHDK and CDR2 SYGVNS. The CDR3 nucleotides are TGTGCCAGCAGTGGATGGGCAGGGGATGGAAACACCATATATTTT. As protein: CASSGWAGDGNTIYF.

The CDR3 nucleotides are TGCGCCAGCAGCCCCCAGGGTAGCGGGAGCTCCTACAATGAGCAGTTCTTC. Protein: CASSPQGSGSSYNEQFF. This chain links TRBV5-1 with TRBJ2-1; 9 bases are shared with TRBD2. Trimming took 4 bases from V and 0 from J; bases not matched to a gene: 8. The CDR3 runs 17 residues. Germline CDR1 SGHRS, CDR2 YFSETQ.

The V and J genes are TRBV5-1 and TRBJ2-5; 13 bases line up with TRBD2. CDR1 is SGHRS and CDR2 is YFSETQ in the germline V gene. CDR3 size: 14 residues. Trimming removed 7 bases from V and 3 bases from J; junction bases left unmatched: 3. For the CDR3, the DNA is TGCGCCAGCGCTGGGACTAGCGGGGAAGAGACCCAGTACTTC. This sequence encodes CASAGTSGEETQYF.

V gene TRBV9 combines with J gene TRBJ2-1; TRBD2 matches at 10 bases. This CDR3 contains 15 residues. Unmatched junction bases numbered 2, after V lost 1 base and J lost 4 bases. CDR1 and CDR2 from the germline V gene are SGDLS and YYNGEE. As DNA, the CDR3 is TGTGCCAGCAGCGTATGGACTAGCGGATACAATGAGCAGTTCTTC. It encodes CASSVWTSGYNEQFF.